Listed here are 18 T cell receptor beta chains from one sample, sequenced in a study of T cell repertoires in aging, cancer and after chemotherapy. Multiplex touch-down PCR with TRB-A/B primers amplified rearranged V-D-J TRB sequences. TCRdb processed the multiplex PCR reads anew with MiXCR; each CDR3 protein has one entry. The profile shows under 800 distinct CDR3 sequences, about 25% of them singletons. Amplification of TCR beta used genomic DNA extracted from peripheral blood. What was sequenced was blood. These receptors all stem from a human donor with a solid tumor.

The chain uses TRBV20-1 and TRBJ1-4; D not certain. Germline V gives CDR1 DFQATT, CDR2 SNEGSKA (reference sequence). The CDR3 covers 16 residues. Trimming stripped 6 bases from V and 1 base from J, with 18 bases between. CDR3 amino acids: CSAARTGAVTNEKLFF. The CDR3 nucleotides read TGCAGTGCCGCCCGAACGGGAGCAGTAACTAATGAAAAACTGTTTTTT.

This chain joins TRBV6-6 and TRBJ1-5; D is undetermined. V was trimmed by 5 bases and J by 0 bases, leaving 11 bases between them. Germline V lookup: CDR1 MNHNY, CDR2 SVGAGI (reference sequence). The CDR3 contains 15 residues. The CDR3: CASSVDNYSNQPQHF. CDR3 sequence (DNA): TGTGCCAGCAGTGTCGACAATTATAGCAATCAGCCCCAGCATTTT.

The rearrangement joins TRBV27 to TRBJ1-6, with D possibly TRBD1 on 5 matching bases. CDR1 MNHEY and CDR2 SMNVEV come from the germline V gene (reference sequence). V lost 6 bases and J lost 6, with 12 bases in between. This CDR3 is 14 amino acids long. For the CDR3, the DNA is TGTGCCAGCAGGGGGACGAGTCCTAATTCACCCCTCCACTTT. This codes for CASRGTSPNSPLHF.

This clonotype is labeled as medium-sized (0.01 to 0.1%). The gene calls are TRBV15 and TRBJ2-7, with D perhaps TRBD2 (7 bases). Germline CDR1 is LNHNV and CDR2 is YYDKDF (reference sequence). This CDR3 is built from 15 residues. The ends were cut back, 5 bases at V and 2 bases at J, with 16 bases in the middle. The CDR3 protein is CATSGGGFKTYEQYF. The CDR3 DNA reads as TGTGCCACCAGCGGGGGGGGCTTCAAAACCTACGAGCAGTACTTC.

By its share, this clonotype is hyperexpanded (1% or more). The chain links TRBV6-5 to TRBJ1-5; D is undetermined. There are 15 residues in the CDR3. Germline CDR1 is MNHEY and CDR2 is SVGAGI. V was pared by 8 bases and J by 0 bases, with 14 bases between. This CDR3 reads CASRSDFYSNQPQHF. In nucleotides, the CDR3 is TGTGCCAGCCGGTCCGACTTCTATAGCAATCAGCCCCAGCATTTT.

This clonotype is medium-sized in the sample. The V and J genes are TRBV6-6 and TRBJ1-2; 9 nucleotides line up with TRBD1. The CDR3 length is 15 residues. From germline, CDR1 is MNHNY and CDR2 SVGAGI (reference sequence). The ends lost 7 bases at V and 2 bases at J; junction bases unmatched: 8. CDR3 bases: TGTGCCAGCAAAGTGTTAGGGACAGGGAACTATGGCTACACCTTC. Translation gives CASKVLGTGNYGYTF.

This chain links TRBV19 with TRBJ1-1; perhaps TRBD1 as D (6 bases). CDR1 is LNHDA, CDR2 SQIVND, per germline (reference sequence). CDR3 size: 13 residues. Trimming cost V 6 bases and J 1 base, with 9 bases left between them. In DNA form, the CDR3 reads TGTGCCAGTAGCCAGGGGCCGAACACTGAAGCTTTCTTT. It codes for CASSQGPNTEAFF.

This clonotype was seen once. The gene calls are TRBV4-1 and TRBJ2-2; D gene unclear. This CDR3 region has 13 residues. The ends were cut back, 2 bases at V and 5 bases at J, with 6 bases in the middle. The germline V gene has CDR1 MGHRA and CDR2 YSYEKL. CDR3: CASSQLITGELFF. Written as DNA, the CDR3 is TGCGCCAGCAGCCAACTCATTACCGGGGAGCTGTTTTTT.

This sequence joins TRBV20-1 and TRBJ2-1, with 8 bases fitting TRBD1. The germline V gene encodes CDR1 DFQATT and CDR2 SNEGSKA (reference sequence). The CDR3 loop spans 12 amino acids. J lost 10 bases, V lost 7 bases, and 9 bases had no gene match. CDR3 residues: CSEQGGVGEQFF. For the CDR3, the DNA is TGCAGTGAACAGGGGGGTGTGGGGGAGCAGTTCTTC.

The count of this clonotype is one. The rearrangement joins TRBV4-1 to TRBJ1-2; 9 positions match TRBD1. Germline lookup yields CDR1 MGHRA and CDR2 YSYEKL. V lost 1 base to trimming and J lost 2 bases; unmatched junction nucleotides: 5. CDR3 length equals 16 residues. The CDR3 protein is CASSQGGTGLNYGYTF. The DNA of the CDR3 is TGCGCCAGCAGCCAAGGAGGGACAGGGCTCAACTATGGCTACACCTTC.

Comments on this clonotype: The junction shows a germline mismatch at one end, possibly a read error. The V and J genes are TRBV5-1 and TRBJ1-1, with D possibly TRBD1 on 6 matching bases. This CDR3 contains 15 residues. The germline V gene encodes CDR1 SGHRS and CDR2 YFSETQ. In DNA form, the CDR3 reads TGCGCCAGCAGTTTGGCCCTGGGGGCTTACACTGAAGCTTTCTTT. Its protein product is CASSLALGAYTEAFF.

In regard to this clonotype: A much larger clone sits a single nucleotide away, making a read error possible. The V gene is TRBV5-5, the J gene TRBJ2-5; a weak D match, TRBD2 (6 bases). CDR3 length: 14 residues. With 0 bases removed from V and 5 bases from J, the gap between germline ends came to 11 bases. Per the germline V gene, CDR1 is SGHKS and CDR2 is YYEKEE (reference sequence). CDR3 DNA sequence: TGTGCCAGCAGCTTGGGGGGACTTGGGGAGACCCAGTACTTC. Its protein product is CASSLGGLGETQYF.

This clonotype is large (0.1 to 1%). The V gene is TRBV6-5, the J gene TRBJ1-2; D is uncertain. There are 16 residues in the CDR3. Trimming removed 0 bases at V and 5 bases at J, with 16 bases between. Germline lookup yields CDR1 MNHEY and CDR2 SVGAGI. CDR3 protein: CASSYSSLSSWYGYTF. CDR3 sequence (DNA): TGTGCCAGCAGTTACTCGAGCCTAAGCTCATGGTATGGCTACACCTTC.

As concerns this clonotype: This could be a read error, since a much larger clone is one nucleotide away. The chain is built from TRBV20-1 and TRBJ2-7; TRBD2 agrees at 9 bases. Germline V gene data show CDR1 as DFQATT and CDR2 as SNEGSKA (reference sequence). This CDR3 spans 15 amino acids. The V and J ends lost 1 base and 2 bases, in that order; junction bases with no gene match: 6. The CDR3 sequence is CSARVAGESPYEQYF. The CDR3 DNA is TGCAGTGCTAGAGTAGCGGGGGAATCTCCCTACGAGCAGTACTTC.

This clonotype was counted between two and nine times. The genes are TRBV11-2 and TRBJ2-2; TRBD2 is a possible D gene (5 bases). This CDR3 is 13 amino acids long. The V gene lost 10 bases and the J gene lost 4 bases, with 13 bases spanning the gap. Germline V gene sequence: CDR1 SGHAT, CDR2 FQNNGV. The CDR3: CATGPSSTGELFF. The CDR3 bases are TGTGCCACGGGTCCTAGCTCCACCGGGGAGCTGTTTTTT.

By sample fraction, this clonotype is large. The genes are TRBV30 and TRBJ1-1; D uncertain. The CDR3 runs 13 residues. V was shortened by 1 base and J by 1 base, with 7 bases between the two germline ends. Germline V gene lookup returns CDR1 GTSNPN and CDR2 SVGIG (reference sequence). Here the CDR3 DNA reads TGTGCCTGGAGTGGGTTGACGAACACTGAAGCTTTCTTT. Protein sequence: CAWSGLTNTEAFF.

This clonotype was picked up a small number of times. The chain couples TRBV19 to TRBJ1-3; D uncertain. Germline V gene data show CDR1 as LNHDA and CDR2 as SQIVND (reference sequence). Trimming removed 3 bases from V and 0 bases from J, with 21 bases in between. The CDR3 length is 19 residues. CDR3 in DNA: TGTGCCAGTAGTATGGTCGGCAGCTCAGCTTACCGCTCTGGAAACACCATATATTTT. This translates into CASSMVGSSAYRSGNTIYF.

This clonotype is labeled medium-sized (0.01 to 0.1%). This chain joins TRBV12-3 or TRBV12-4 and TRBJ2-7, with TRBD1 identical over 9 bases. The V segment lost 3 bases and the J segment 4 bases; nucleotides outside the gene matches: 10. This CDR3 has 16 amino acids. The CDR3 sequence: CASSFPQQGARYEQYF. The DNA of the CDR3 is TGTGCCAGCAGTTTCCCTCAACAGGGGGCGAGGTACGAGCAGTACTTC.